Detailed here is one TCR beta chain. In the original analysis: By means of reference gene primer amplification, nucleated cell counts were estimated. The method was immunoSEQ multiplex PCR; TCRdb's version includes in-frame clones alone and lacks a portion of them. V, J and clone size are those of that table, while D and trimming were read from the DNA. The sample records approximately 64,000 clones, roughly 77% being singletons. The sample comes from a study of blood T cell repertoires in COVID-19. V was pared by 3 bases and J by 5 bases, with 8 bases between. The CDR3 loop spans 11 amino acids. Germline CDR1 reads DFQATT; CDR2 reads SNEGSKA (reference sequence).

The TCR comes from a woman between 65 and 79 years old with acute or convalescent COVID-19. Sequenced sample: peripheral blood. The chain joins TRBV20-1 to TRBJ2-7, with a weak D call TRBD1 (6 bases). The CDR3 bases are TGCAGTGCTAGCCAGGGGAACGAGCAGTACTTC. This sequence encodes CSASQGNEQYF.